This TCR beta chain was captured in a study of blood T cell repertoires in COVID-19. In the study overall: Samples of COVID-19 (acute and convalescent) were obtained from the United States, Italy and Spain. PBMCs, B-cell-depleted T cells, or T cells were the source of the cDNA or gDNA that made up the material.

Participant reports of clinical history set cohort assignment. CDR3 length: 20 residues. V lost 0 bases, J lost 1 base, and 23 bases lay in between. The germline V gene has CDR1 SGHRS and CDR2 YFSETQ. Per the original methods: From reference gene primer amplification, estimates of nucleated cell counts were derived. TCRdb's copy holds only in-frame clones and misses some; the assay was immunoSEQ multiplex PCR. That table is the source of V, J and clone size, and D and trimming were worked out from the DNA. The data contain some 130,000 clones, roughly 89% of them seen just once; the ten biggest clones take up about 4.4%.

Sequenced input: PBMCs or T cells enriched from blood (not recorded which). The sequence was collected from a man between 50 and 59 years old who had recovered from COVID-19. The chain links TRBV5-1 to TRBJ1-3; D is undetermined. The CDR3 sequence: CASSLGSGSLSLNSGNTIYF. The CDR3 region has the DNA TGCGCCAGCAGCTTGGGGTCAGGCAGCCTCTCACTTAATTCTGGAAACACCATATATTTT.